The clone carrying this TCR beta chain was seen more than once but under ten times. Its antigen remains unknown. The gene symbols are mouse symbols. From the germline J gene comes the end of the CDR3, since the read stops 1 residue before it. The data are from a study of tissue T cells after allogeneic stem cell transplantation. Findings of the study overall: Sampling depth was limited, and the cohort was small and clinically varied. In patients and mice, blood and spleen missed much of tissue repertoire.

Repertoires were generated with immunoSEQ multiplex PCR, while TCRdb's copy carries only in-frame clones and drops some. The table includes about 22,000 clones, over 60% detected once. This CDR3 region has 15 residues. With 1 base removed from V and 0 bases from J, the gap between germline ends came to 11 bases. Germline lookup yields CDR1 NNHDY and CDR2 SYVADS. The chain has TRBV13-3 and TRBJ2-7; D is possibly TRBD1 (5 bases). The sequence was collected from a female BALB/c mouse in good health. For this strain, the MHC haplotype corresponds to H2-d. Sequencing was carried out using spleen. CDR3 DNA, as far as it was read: TGTGCCAGCAGTGATTGGCAGGGAAGCTCCTATGAACAGTAC. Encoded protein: CASSDWQGSSYEQY. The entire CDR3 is CASSDWQGSSYEQYF.